The 5 T cell receptor beta chains below were found in one sample sequenced in a study of OX40 agonist ivuxolimab in advanced cancers. The library was produced with the immunoSEQ multiplex PCR assay. TCRdb stores this immuneACCESS table with in-frame sequences only. Part of the clones is absent; in the studies checked, under half of the shortfall reflects unresolved V genes, and no reason is known for the rest. The sample table shows about 71,000 clones, and roughly 77% are seen once. The top ten clonotypes cover 5% of the sample. The sample in question was CD4+ or CD8+ T cells sorted from blood, obtained in a trial of the OX40 agonist ivuxolimab. The origin of the receptors is an adult with an advanced solid tumor such as melanoma, head and neck, liver or kidney cancer.

This clone was observed once. J is TRBJ2-7 and V is TRBV6-6, with 9 positions matching TRBD1. Germline V gives CDR1 MNHNY, CDR2 SVGAGI (reference sequence). CDR3 length equals 14 residues. V was pared by 0 bases and J by 3 bases, with 0 bases of the junction left unmatched. The CDR3 DNA follows: TGTGCCAGCAGTTACTCGACAGGGGGCTACGAGCAGTACTTC. Its protein is CASSYSTGGYEQYF.

This clone appeared a single time. V usage is TRBV5-1 and J usage is TRBJ1-4; D might be TRBD1 (5 bases). The CDR3 totals 17 residues. The V gene lost 0 bases and the J gene lost 7 bases, with 19 bases spanning the gap. CDR1 SGHRS and CDR2 YFSETQ come from the germline V gene. CDR3 residues: CASSLGASLGRGEKLFF. The DNA of the CDR3 is TGCGCCAGCAGCTTGGGGGCAAGTCTGGGGCGAGGTGAAAAACTGTTTTTT.

This rearrangement joins TRBV30 to TRBJ2-1; 10 nucleotides line up with TRBD2. The germline CDR1 and CDR2 sequences are GTSNPN and SVGIG (reference sequence). The trim removed 2 bases at V and 6 bases at J, leaving 1 base unmatched. The CDR3 is 13 amino acids. Here the CDR3 reads CAWSSGRANEQFF. The CDR3 nucleotides read TGTGCCTGGAGTAGCGGGAGGGCCAATGAGCAGTTCTTC.

CDR3 sequence (DNA): TGTGCCAGCAGCTCGGGCCTGGGACTAGCGGGAAGGGGGAACCACAATGAGCAGTTCTTC. Protein sequence: CASSSGLGLAGRGNHNEQFF. The chain employs TRBV11-3 and TRBJ2-1; TRBD2 matches 13 bases. CDR1 and CDR2 (germline): SGHNT, YENEEA. This CDR3 contains 20 residues. V trimming: 4 bases; J trimming: 5 bases; junction bases outside the gene matches: 17. The full variable domain, rest sourced from reference TRBV11-3 and TRBJ2-1, is EAGVVQSPRYKIIEKKQPVAFWCNPISGHNTLYWYLQNLGQGPELLIRYENEEAVDDSQLPKDRFSAERLKGVDSTLKIQPAELGDSAVYLCASSSGLGLAGRGNHNEQFFGPGTRLTVL.

This clone was found a few times. V is TRBV30 and J is TRBJ2-3, with D tentatively TRBD1 (6 bases). This CDR3 contains 15 residues. Looked up from germline, CDR1 is GTSNPN and CDR2 is SVGIG (reference sequence). The germline V and J ends were trimmed by 0 bases and 6 bases, with 16 bases remaining between them. CDR3 DNA sequence: TGTGCCTGGAGTGTAGGAGGTGGGGGCCCGGATACGCAGTATTTT. This codes for CAWSVGGGGPDTQYF.